The 9 T cell receptor beta chains reported below all come from one sample, sequenced in a study of CD8+ T cells in alopecia areata. Extracted RNA was reverse transcribed into cDNA, the sequencing template. Measured with immunoSEQ multiplex PCR; TCRdb has only the in-frame clones, and not every one. Among 95,000 to 120,000 clones listed, roughly 50% were seen once. Sample treatment: oral pan-JAK inhibitor, 5-10 mg twice daily. The sample here was CD4+ T cells sorted from blood, taken at week 24, from a patient treated with tofacitinib. The receptors here all came from a human donor with alopecia areata.

The rearrangement joins TRBV5-1 to TRBJ1-1; 9 bases match TRBD1. Germline CDR1 SGHRS, CDR2 YFSETQ. J lost 3 bases, V lost 4 bases, and 7 bases had no gene match. The CDR3 is 15 amino acids. CDR3 sequence reads: CASSAGQGRDTEAFF. In nucleotides, the CDR3 is TGCGCCAGCAGCGCCGGACAGGGGAGGGACACTGAAGCTTTCTTT. Complete variable domain (other parts from reference TRBV5-1 and TRBJ1-1): KAGVTQTPRYLIKTRGQQVTLSCSPISGHRSVSWYQQTPGQGLQFLFEYFSETQRNKGNFPGRFSGRQFSNSRSEMNVSTLELGDSALYLCASSAGQGRDTEAFFGQGTRLTVV.

This clone has more than one count but fewer than ten. The chain links TRBV29-1 to TRBJ2-2; D remains unclear. Trimming left V 4 bases short and J 1 base short, with 4 bases between. This CDR3 has 12 amino acids. Germline CDR1 is SQVTM and CDR2 is ANQGSEA. The CDR3: CSVGQNTGELFF. The CDR3 DNA follows: TGCAGCGTTGGTCAGAACACCGGGGAGCTGTTTTTT.

As for this clone: In the same sample, other DNA sequences code for this CDR3. In DNA, the CDR3 is TGCGCCAGCAGCCTCAGGAGGAACACTGAAGCTTTCTTT. Protein product: CASSLRRNTEAFF. The V call is TRBV4-1, the J call TRBJ1-1; D uncertain. The V end was cut by 4 bases, the J end by 1 base, with 7 bases between. CDR1 is MGHRA, CDR2 YSYEKL, per germline. This CDR3 has 13 amino acids.

CDR3 region: CAWSWGQGEETQYF. The CDR3 nucleotides read TGTGCCTGGAGTTGGGGACAGGGCGAAGAGACCCAGTACTTC. The chain carries TRBV30 and TRBJ2-5; 9 bases match TRBD1. Trimming took 2 bases from V and 3 from J; bases not matched to a gene: 4. The length of the CDR3 is 14 residues. CDR1 and CDR2 (germline): GTSNPN, SVGIG (reference sequence).

This chain links TRBV7-9 with TRBJ2-3, with a tentative D call TRBD2 (7 bases). Trimming left V 7 bases short and J 2 bases short, with 16 bases between. This CDR3 has 15 amino acids. Germline CDR1 and CDR2: SEHNR and FQNEAQ (reference sequence). CDR3: CASNQRGGVTDTQYF. CDR3 sequence (DNA): TGTGCCAGCAACCAGAGGGGGGGAGTCACAGATACGCAGTATTTT.

The gene calls are TRBV6-1 and TRBJ1-2; D is uncertain. This CDR3 has 14 amino acids. The V end was cut by 10 bases, the J end by 1 base, with 16 bases between. CDR1 and CDR2 (germline): MNHNS, SASEGT. The chain's CDR3 is CAISRREGNYGYTF. CDR3 DNA sequence: TGTGCCATCTCCCGAAGGGAGGGTAACTATGGCTACACCTTC.

This clone showed up just a few times. The genes are TRBV19 and TRBJ1-5, with TRBD1 matching over 7 bases. CDR1 is LNHDA and CDR2 is SQIVND in the germline V gene (reference sequence). Trimming took 6 bases from V and 7 from J; bases not matched to a gene: 12. CDR3 length: 15 residues. The CDR3 here is CASRGEGAGTQPQHF. The CDR3, as DNA: TGTGCCAGTAGAGGGGAGGGGGCAGGGACCCAGCCCCAGCATTTT.

This CDR3 is CASSRTGTGGQETQYF. CDR3 sequence (DNA): TGCGCCAGCAGCCGTACCGGGACAGGGGGCCAAGAGACCCAGTACTTC. The V and J genes are TRBV4-1 and TRBJ2-5; TRBD1 matches at 11 bases. The germline CDR1 and CDR2 sequences are MGHRA and YSYEKL. This CDR3 is built from 16 residues. The trim removed 4 bases at V and 1 base at J, leaving 5 bases unmatched.

This clone has a handful of counts. The V and J genes are TRBV2 and TRBJ2-5; D unclear. Germline CDR1 SNHLY, CDR2 FYNNEI. Trimming took off 7 bases at V and 4 bases at J, with 7 bases between the two ends. The CDR3 runs 11 residues. The CDR3 spells CASMLVETQYF. The CDR3 DNA reads TGTGCCAGCATGCTCGTAGAGACCCAGTACTTC.